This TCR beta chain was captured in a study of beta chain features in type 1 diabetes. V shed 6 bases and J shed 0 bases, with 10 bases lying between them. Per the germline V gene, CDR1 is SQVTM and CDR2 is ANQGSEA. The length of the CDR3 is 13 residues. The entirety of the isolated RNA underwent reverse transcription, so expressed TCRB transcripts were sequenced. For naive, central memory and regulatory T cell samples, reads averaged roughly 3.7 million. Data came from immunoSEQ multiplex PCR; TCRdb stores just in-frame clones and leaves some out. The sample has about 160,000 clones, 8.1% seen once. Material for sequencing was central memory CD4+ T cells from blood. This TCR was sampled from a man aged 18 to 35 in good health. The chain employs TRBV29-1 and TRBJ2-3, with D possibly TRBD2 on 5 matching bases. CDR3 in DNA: TGCAGCGTGGCCCGGGGTAGCACAGATACGCAGTATTTT. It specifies CSVARGSTDTQYF.